This T cell receptor beta chain was captured by sequencing in a study of blood T cells in healthy people across ages (dated by TCRdb to about 2015). Context from the whole study: Template switching captured roughly one uniquely barcoded TCR beta cDNA molecule per two T cells in model experiments. Using the same blood draw, the study looked at two additional independent replicas of 1 million unique cDNA reads for two donors, one aged 18 to 29 and the other aged 80 or older. Donors of different ages were randomly distributed across sequencing lanes to avoid experimental bias. The study measured age-related changes in TCR beta repertoire diversity using deep sequencing normalized with unique cDNA molecular identifiers. Donors were grouped into four age groups: young (average 16 years), middle-aged (approximately 41), aged (around 60) and long-lived (just over 80). Broader findings and caveats from the paper: The long-lived group showed more naive CD4+ T cells, fewer expanded clones and increased TCR diversity than the aged group, suggesting age selection. Because donor CMV infection status was unknown, age-related changes in expanded clonotypes were potentially confounded. Total diversity estimates from one million sequenced T cells were considered lower bounds and underestimates. Observed TCR beta diversity per million T cells fell roughly linearly with age, and a significant reduction was already apparent by age around 44. Since profiling was done on bulk unsorted PBMCs, naive and antigen-experienced compartments could not be conclusively compared. The percentage of naive T cells measured by flow cytometry correlated strongly with observed TCR beta diversity.

In the germline V gene (reference sequence), CDR1 corresponds to MNHNY and CDR2 to SVGAGI. The junction shows trimming of 4 bases on V and 1 base on J, plus 12 bases between the germline ends. Its CDR3 holds 15 amino acids, cysteine through phenylalanine. Only the CDR3 DNA stays, 45 bases, in frame from base 1. Library prep was done by 5' RACE. The listed sequencing device is Illumina HiSeq 2500. A second PCR of roughly 7 to 11 cycles was run with a J-beta primer mix and a sample-barcoded 5' primer. Each TCR beta cDNA molecule received a unique molecular identifier from a template-switch 5' adaptor carrying 12 random nucleotides. At least 2.5 million CDR3-containing paired-end reads were obtained from each sample. The Mint cDNA synthesis kit, primed by a TRBC-specific oligonucleotide, was used to synthesize first-strand cDNA from all RNA. Following uracil-DNA glycosylase treatment, a first 18-cycle PCR with universal primers M1SS and BC2_uni_R was performed on all cDNA. The original pipeline was this. Each sample was normalized by randomly selecting 1 million high-quality reads, each carrying a distinct molecular identifier. Reads sharing molecular identifiers were discarded rather than binned into consensus sequences. MiTCR, with a Q25 quality threshold and the strictest error-elimination algorithm, was used for CDR3 identification, clonotype clustering and error correction. A nonparametric unseen species model with Euler transformation was used to estimate a lower bound on total TCR beta diversity. TCRdb itself trimmed the public reads at Q25 with fastp, ran MiXCR and retained productive beta chains. For every CDR3 protein sequence, its rows merge into one entry that carries the most common genes and DNA. The V and J calls come from TCRdb's annotation, not from the publication. Here the sample has almost 1 million distinct CDR3 sequences; 45% to 60% occur a single time. The ten top clones hold about a fifth of the sample.

The roughly 39 donors, aged roughly 6 to 95 years, were systemically healthy Caucasian individuals from Russia. Each donor gave around 9 milliliters of peripheral blood, collected into EDTA-treated Vacutainer tubes. Ficoll-Paque density-gradient centrifugation was used to isolate PBMCs, with at least 7 million per sample. Total RNA, at least 6 micrograms per sample, was extracted from PBMCs with Trizol reagent. Naive CD45RAhigh/CD27high T cell percentages were measured by flow cytometry on a PBMC aliquot from every donor. In regard to this clonotype: It lacks a known antigen. Within one base of it there is no much larger clone, and no base qualities were kept.

The sequence was collected from an older woman in good health. The rearrangement combines TRBV6-6 with TRBJ2-3; TRBD2 is a weak D gene call, 5 bases matching. Sequencing used blood. The nucleotides are TGTGCCAGCAGTTTCCCGGGATCACGCACAGATACGCAGTATTTT. Its coded protein is CASSFPGSRTDTQYF.